This TCR beta chain was sequenced in a study of T-cell memory formation after mild COVID-19. V dropped 7 bases and J dropped 0 bases, with 19 bases sitting between them. CDR1 and CDR2 (germline): DFQATT, SNEGSKA (reference sequence). The CDR3 contains 15 residues. TCRdb re-analysed the 5' RACE reads in MiXCR, keeping a single row per CDR3 protein. Seen here are under 650,000 distinct CDR3 sequences, approximately 19% observed once, and the top ten hold around 13%. To note about this clonotype: Antigen: not known.

General observations from the study: The study found contracting CD4+ clones mainly in CM and EM and contracting CD8+ clones in EMRA.

The specimen was PBMCs or a T cell subset sorted from them (not recorded which). This sequence originates from an adult woman who had mild COVID-19 (a few samples of this study predate the infection). Cell type and time point are not known. The V and J genes are TRBV20-1 and TRBJ2-7; D is unclear. DNA for the CDR3: TGCAGTGTATTACTTGGCGGCCCAAGCTCCTACGAGCAGTACTTC. It codes for CSVLLGGPSSYEQYF.